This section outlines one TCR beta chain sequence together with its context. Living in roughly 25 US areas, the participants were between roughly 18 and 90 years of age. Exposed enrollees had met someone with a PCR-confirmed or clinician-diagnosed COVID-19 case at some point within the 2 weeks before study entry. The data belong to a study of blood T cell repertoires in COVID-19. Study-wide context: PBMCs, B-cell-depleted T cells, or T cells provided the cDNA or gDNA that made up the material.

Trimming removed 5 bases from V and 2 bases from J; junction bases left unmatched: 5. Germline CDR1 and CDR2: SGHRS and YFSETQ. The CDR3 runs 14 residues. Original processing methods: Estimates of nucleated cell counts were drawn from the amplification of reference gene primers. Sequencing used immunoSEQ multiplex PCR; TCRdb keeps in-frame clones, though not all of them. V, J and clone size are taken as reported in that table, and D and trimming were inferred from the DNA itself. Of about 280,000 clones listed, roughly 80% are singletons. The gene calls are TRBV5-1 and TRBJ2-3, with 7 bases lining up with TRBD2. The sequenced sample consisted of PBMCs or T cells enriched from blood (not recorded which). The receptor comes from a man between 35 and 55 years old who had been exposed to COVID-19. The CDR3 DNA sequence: TGCGCCAGCAGTCACAGCGGGACCACAGATACGCAGTATTTT. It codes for CASSHSGTTDTQYF.